The sequence of this T cell receptor (beta chain) was determined in a study of technical replicates of blood from a handful of donors. Trimming stripped 1 base from V and 2 bases from J, with 9 bases between. This CDR3 region has 15 residues. The germline gives CDR1 MNHNS, CDR2 SASEGT. Libraries were prepared by immunoSEQ multiplex PCR; TCRdb keeps only in-frame clonotypes and omits some of them. The profile shows some 87,000 clones, approximately 97% of them singletons. The receptor comes from a human donor in good health. The V call is TRBV6-1, the J call TRBJ1-3, with D unresolved. The specimen was T cells isolated from PBMCs. The CDR3 protein is CASSEEGVPGNTIYF. In DNA, the CDR3 is TGTGCCAGCAGTGAAGAGGGAGTCCCTGGAAACACCATATATTTT.